The 13 T cell receptor beta chains reported below all come from one sample, sequenced in a study of T cells in Graves' hyperthyroidism and ophthalmopathy. TCR beta CDR3 region amplification was performed from RNA transcripts. A first-round RT-PCR of the TCR CDR3 used the HTBI primer set. TCRdb recomputed calls from the multiplex PCR reads with MiXCR, one row per CDR3 protein. The sample holds approximately 360,000 distinct CDR3 sequences, less than 20% seen once. Sequenced material: blood. These receptors were taken from a woman younger than 30 with Graves' hyperthyroidism that later progressed to Graves' ophthalmopathy.

The chain uses TRBV6-4 and TRBJ2-3; D may correspond to TRBD1 or TRBD2 (5 bases each). V shed 0 bases and J shed 4 bases, with 11 bases lying between them. CDR3 length: 15 residues. Germline values: CDR1 MRHNA, CDR2 SNTAGT. CDR3 in amino acids: CASSDSSREPDTQYF. The DNA of the CDR3 is TGTGCCAGCAGTGACTCGAGCAGGGAGCCAGATACGCAGTATTTT.

About this clonotype: At one end, the junction sequence differs from germline, possibly due to a read error. The chain recombines TRBV29-1 with TRBJ1-3; no clear D. Germline lookup yields CDR1 SQVTM and CDR2 ANQGSEA. There are 13 residues in the CDR3. Written as DNA, the CDR3 is TGCAGCGTGGAAGGGTTTCCTGGAAACACCATATATTTT. This gives the protein CSVEGFPGNTIYF.

In this sample, this clonotype turned up many times. The V and J genes are TRBV11-3 and TRBJ2-2; D ambiguous. Germline assignment: CDR1 SGHNT and CDR2 YENEEA. This CDR3 has 13 amino acids. With 7 bases removed from V and 5 bases from J, the gap between germline ends came to 11 bases. CDR3 region: CASKEPLTGELFF. The CDR3 nucleotides are TGTGCCAGCAAAGAACCGTTAACCGGGGAGCTGTTTTTT. Full variable domain (rest looked up from reference TRBV11-3 and TRBJ2-2): EAGVVQSPRYKIIEKKQPVAFWCNPISGHNTLYWYLQNLGQGPELLIRYENEEAVDDSQLPKDRFSAERLKGVDSTLKIQPAELGDSAVYLCASKEPLTGELFFGEGSRLTVL.

This clonotype was observed a few times. This chain links TRBV4-2 with TRBJ2-3, with a tentative D call TRBD2 (5 bases). The CDR3 covers 15 residues. Trimming took off 0 bases at V and 5 bases at J, with 12 bases between the two ends. Germline V CDR1 and CDR2: LGHNA, YNFKEQ. The CDR3 sequence: CASSQDGYGGDTQYF. The CDR3 nucleotides are TGTGCCAGCAGCCAAGATGGCTACGGAGGAGATACGCAGTATTTT.

This clonotype has a count of ten or more. The CDR3 region has the DNA TGTGCCAGCAGCTCCACGGGGGGCGGCAATCAGCCCCAGCATTTT. Translating gives CASSSTGGGNQPQHF. The V gene is TRBV7-9, the J gene TRBJ1-5, with D tentatively TRBD1 (6 bases). Germline CDR1 SEHNR, CDR2 FQNEAQ (reference sequence). The CDR3 has 15 residues. V was trimmed by 4 bases and J by 2 bases, leaving 12 bases between them.

This clonotype was recorded at least ten times. This rearrangement joins TRBV30 to TRBJ1-2; D not resolved. Trimming shortened V by 0 bases and J by 2 bases, and 13 bases separated the two germline ends. The CDR3 sequence is 15 residues long. Germline CDR1 GTSNPN, CDR2 SVGIG (reference sequence). CDR3 coding DNA: TGTGCCTGGAGTGTAATAAGGTCCCGGAACTATGGCTACACCTTC. The encoded protein is CAWSVIRSRNYGYTF.

This clonotype was found many times. The J gene is TRBJ2-6, the V gene TRBV3-1; D not certain. The CDR3 contains 16 residues. The germline CDR1 and CDR2 sequences are LGHDT and YNNKEL (reference sequence). V lost 1 base to trimming and J lost 4 bases, with 11 bases between them. The CDR3 DNA follows: TGTGCCAGCAGCCAAGCCCGGGTGACCGGGGCCAACGTCCTGACTTTC. Translating gives CASSQARVTGANVLTF.

This rearrangement joins TRBV6-2 or TRBV6-3 to TRBJ2-7; D perhaps matches TRBD1 (6 bases). V lost 7 bases and J lost 11, with 18 bases in between. This CDR3 has 12 residues. The germline V gene encodes CDR1 MNHEY and CDR2 SVGEGT. CDR3 sequence reads: CASKTGSFKEYF. The CDR3, as DNA: TGTGCCAGCAAAACAGGGAGTTTTAAGGAGTACTTC.

In nucleotides, the CDR3 is TGCGCCAGCAGCTTGGGGGCGACAGGGGCAGGGGATACGCAGTATTTT. As protein: CASSLGATGAGDTQYF. The rearrangement joins TRBV5-1 to TRBJ2-3; 8 bases are shared with TRBD1. The CDR3 runs 16 residues. Germline CDR1 reads SGHRS; CDR2 reads YFSETQ. V dropped 0 bases and J dropped 6; count of bases not matched to a gene: 9. The variable domain in full, completed from reference TRBV5-1 and TRBJ2-3, reads KAGVTQTPRYLIKTRGQQVTLSCSPISGHRSVSWYQQTPGQGLQFLFEYFSETQRNKGNFPGRFSGRQFSNSRSEMNVSTLELGDSALYLCASSLGATGAGDTQYFGPGTRLTVL.

The sample holds many counts of this clonotype. The chain is built from TRBV11-3 and TRBJ2-1; TRBD2 is a possible D gene (5 bases). The germline gives CDR1 SGHNT, CDR2 YENEEA. V was clipped by 1 base and J by 7 bases, with 11 bases between them. This CDR3 spans 14 amino acids. CDR3 nucleotide sequence: TGTGCCAGCAGCTTAGGAGGGATCTGGAATGAGCAGTTCTTC. This translates into CASSLGGIWNEQFF. Together with reference TRBV11-3 and TRBJ2-1, the CDR3 gives the full variable domain: EAGVVQSPRYKIIEKKQPVAFWCNPISGHNTLYWYLQNLGQGPELLIRYENEEAVDDSQLPKDRFSAERLKGVDSTLKIQPAELGDSAVYLCASSLGGIWNEQFFGPGTRLTVL.

This clonotype was seen ten or more times. The chain couples TRBV20-1 to TRBJ2-7; no clear D gene. Deletions cut 2 bases from V and 2 bases from J, with 7 bases between. The germline CDR1 and CDR2 sequences are DFQATT and SNEGSKA (reference sequence). This CDR3 is 12 amino acids long. This CDR3 reads CSARIAAYEQYF. The CDR3 DNA reads TGCAGTGCTAGAATCGCGGCCTACGAGCAGTACTTC.

This clonotype was counted at least ten times. The CDR3 reads CASSLGTPNYGYTF. The CDR3 nucleotides are TGTGCCAGCAGCTTAGGGACACCCAACTATGGCTACACCTTC. The genes are TRBV11-2 and TRBJ1-2, with D tentatively TRBD1 (5 bases). Trimming took 1 base from V and 2 from J, leaving 8 bases between them. This CDR3 has 14 amino acids. CDR1 and CDR2 (germline): SGHAT, FQNNGV.

This clonotype was observed at least ten times. The chain links TRBV30 to TRBJ1-6; tentatively, D is TRBD1 (5 bases). CDR3 length equals 14 residues. The V end lost 0 bases, the J end lost 8 bases, and 11 bases lay between the germline ends. Germline V gene sequence: CDR1 GTSNPN, CDR2 SVGIG (reference sequence). CDR3 sequence reads: CAWSVGGFYSPLHF. For the CDR3, the DNA is TGTGCCTGGAGTGTTGGGGGTTTTTATTCACCCCTCCACTTT. Using reference TRBV30 and TRBJ1-6 for the parts outside the CDR3, the full variable domain is SQTIHQWPATLVQPVGSPLSLECTVEGTSNPNLYWYRQAAGRGLQLLFYSVGIGQISSEVPQNLSASRPQDRQFILSSKKLLLSDSGFYLCAWSVGGFYSPLHFGNGTRLTVT.